One and the same sample provided the 11 T cell receptor beta chains below, sequenced in a study of T cells after yellow fever vaccination (dated by TCRdb to between 2018 and 2021). The library relied on 5' RACE. TCRdb names Illumina NovaSeq 6000 as the instrument used. TCRdb cleaned the public reads at Q25 with fastp, built clones with MiXCR and kept in-frame beta chains. Under each unique CDR3 protein, matching rows form one entry showing the most common genes and DNA. In this sample the table shows around 320,000 distinct CDR3 sequences, approximately 8% of which occur a single time. The top ten hold 3% to 3.5% of the sample. According to the study, the label for this sample's treatment or condition signals: live attenuated yellow fever vaccine strain. The source material was CD4+ T cells sorted from PBMCs, sampled 5 days after the yellow fever booster vaccination. All receptors come from a man between 18 and 35 years old who received the YFV17D yellow fever vaccine.

This clonotype was detected only a few times. The rearrangement links TRBV5-4 to TRBJ2-7; TRBD1 is a possible D gene (8 bases). This CDR3 comprises 13 residues. CDR1 SGHNT and CDR2 YYREEE come from the germline V gene (reference sequence). V shed 1 base and J shed 9 bases, with 14 bases lying between them. CDR3 sequence (DNA): TGTGCCAGCAGCTTGCTACAGGGGGGGAGGCAGTACGTC. This translates into CASSLLQGGRQYV.

There are a few counts of this clonotype. V gene TRBV27 combines with J gene TRBJ2-1; D perhaps matches TRBD1 (5 bases). The CDR3 has 15 amino acids. CDR1 is MNHEY and CDR2 is SMNVEV in the germline V gene (reference sequence). V dropped 4 bases and J dropped 2 bases, with 12 bases sitting between them. The CDR3 DNA reads TGTGCCAGCAGTTCCTTGGGGCAGCCCTACAATGAGCAGTTCTTC. It encodes CASSSLGQPYNEQFF.

V is TRBV18 and J is TRBJ2-5; 8 bases align to TRBD1. Germline CDR1 is KGHSH and CDR2 is LQKENI. CDR3 size: 15 residues. V dropped 3 bases and J dropped 5; count of bases not matched to a gene: 8. CDR3 region: CASSPWGQAVETQYF. Here the CDR3 DNA reads TGTGCCAGCTCACCTTGGGGACAGGCCGTGGAGACCCAGTACTTC.

This clonotype was counted ten times or more. The V gene is TRBV12-3 or TRBV12-4, the J gene TRBJ2-7; 9 bases align to TRBD2. V shed 6 bases and J 1 base; nucleotides not matched to a gene: 13. This CDR3 has 17 residues. CDR3 DNA sequence: TGTGCCAGCAGCCTAGCGGGACAGAAGTTATTATCCTACGAGCAGTACTTC. Its protein is CASSLAGQKLLSYEQYF.

This clonotype was recorded a few times. V usage is TRBV5-4 and J usage is TRBJ2-7; possible D gene TRBD1, 6 bases. Germline-derived CDR1 and CDR2 are SGHNT and YYREEE (reference sequence). V lost 4 bases and J 1 base, leaving 15 bases between the germline ends. The CDR3 is 15 amino acids. CDR3: CASSRRTVQSYEQYF. The CDR3 region has the DNA TGTGCCAGCAGCCGTCGGACAGTTCAGTCCTACGAGCAGTACTTC. Variable domain in full (rest from reference TRBV5-4 and TRBJ2-7): ETGVTQSPTHLIKTRGQQVTLRCSSQSGHNTVSWYQQALGQGPQFIFQYYREEENGRGNFPPRFSGLQFPNYSSELNVNALELDDSALYLCASSRRTVQSYEQYFGPGTRLTVT.

V and J are TRBV4-1 and TRBJ1-1; perhaps TRBD1 as D (5 bases). This CDR3 is built from 14 residues. From germline, CDR1 is MGHRA and CDR2 YSYEKL. V dropped 6 bases and J dropped 1 base, with 12 bases sitting between them. The CDR3 DNA follows: TGCGCCAGCAGGGGACTCCGACGGAACACTGAAGCTTTCTTT. It specifies CASRGLRRNTEAFF.

The table lists this clonotype with a few counts. V is TRBV7-2 and J is TRBJ1-1, with 7 bases matching TRBD1. Trimming removed 5 bases from V and 7 bases from J; junction bases left unmatched: 7. The germline CDR1 and CDR2 sequences are SGHTA and FQGNSA. The CDR3 contains 13 residues. The CDR3 bases are TGTGCCAGCAGCCAACGGGACAGTCGTGAAGCTTTCTTT. Encoded protein: CASSQRDSREAFF.

This clonotype occurred once. This chain uses TRBV29-1 with TRBJ2-1; D may be TRBD2 (5 bases). The V gene's germline CDR1 is SQVTM and CDR2 ANQGSEA. Deletions cut 0 bases from V and 3 bases from J, with 15 bases between. CDR3 length: 16 residues. The chain's CDR3 is CSVEDRQSGSYNEQFF. The DNA of the CDR3 is TGCAGCGTTGAAGACCGTCAAAGCGGTAGCTACAATGAGCAGTTCTTC.

This clonotype was seen more than once but under ten times. The genes are TRBV14 and TRBJ2-1; 10 bases map to TRBD2. Germline CDR1 is SGHDN and CDR2 is FVKESK. This CDR3 contains 14 residues. V shed 0 bases and J 7 bases; nucleotides not matched to a gene: 0. As DNA, the CDR3 is TGTGCCAGCAGCCAAGAACTAGCGGGAAATGAGCAGTTCTTC. Protein: CASSQELAGNEQFF.

The gene calls are TRBV6-2 or TRBV6-3 and TRBJ2-4; no firm D call. Trimming left V 2 bases short and J 7 bases short, with 9 bases between. Per germline, CDR1 MNHEY and CDR2 SVGEGT. The CDR3 length is 13 residues. Here the CDR3 reads CASSYRMANIQYF. The DNA of the CDR3 is TGTGCCAGCAGTTACCGGATGGCGAACATTCAGTACTTC.

The gene calls are TRBV7-9 and TRBJ1-4; D gene unclear. The CDR3 has 13 residues. CDR1 is SEHNR, CDR2 FQNEAQ, per germline (reference sequence). V dropped 3 bases and J dropped 7 bases, with 9 bases sitting between them. CDR3 nucleotides: TGTGCCAGCAGCTTCGGTGATGGTGAAAAACTGTTTTTT. It is translated as CASSFGDGEKLFF.